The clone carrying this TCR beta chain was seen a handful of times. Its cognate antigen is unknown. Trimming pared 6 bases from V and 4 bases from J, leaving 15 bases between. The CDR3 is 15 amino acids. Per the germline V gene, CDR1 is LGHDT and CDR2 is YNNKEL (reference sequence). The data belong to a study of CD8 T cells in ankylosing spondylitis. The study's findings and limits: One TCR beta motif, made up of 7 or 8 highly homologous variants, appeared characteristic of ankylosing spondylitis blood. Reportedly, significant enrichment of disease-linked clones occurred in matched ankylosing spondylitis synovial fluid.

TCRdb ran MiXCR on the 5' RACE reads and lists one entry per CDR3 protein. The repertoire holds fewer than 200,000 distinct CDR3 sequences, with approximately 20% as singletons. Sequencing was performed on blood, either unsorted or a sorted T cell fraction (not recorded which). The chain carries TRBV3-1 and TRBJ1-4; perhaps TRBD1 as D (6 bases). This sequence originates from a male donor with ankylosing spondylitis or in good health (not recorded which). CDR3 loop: CASSWRGAINEKLFF. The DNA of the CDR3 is TGTGCCAGCAGTTGGCGGGGGGCGATTAATGAAAAACTGTTTTTT. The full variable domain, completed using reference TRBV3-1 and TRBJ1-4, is DTAVSQTPKYLVTQMGNDKSIKCEQNLGHDTMYWYKQDSKKFLKIMFSYNNKELIINETVPNRFSPKSPDKAHLNLHINSLELGDSAVYFCASSWRGAINEKLFFGSGTQLSVL.